The rows below give T cell receptor beta chains drawn from one sample of a study of cytomegalovirus exposure and HLA in healthy donors. Using immunoSEQ multiplex PCR, the repertoire was profiled, and TCRdb retains in-frame clones only, with some absent. The sample holds over 150,000 clones, approximately 71% seen once. The material sequenced was PBMCs. The receptors were sampled from a man aged 45 to 65 in good health and CMV-seronegative. Both conserved end residues are part of each CDR3. A D gene is named only where the DNA matches it firmly. Size tells how often a clone was seen (once, few, many) or the class of an expanded clone, and some rows leave it out.

.,TRBV28,TRBD2,TRBJ2-1,TGTGCCAGCAGCCTACTAGCGGGGGGGCGAAATGAGCAGTTCTTC,CASSLLAGGRNEQFF
once,TRBV6-5,.,TRBJ2-7,TGTGCCAGCAGTTACCAGGGATCCTACGAGCAGTACTTC,CASSYQGSYEQYF
.,TRBV2,TRBD2,TRBJ2-2,TGTGCCAGCAGTTCTCCAGCGGGGGGGCTTGAGGACACCGGGGAGCTGTTTTTT,CASSSPAGGLEDTGELFF
.,TRBV7-2,.,TRBJ1-2,TGTGCCAGCAGCTTAGGCGGGGGGCGCGACTATGGCTACACCTTC,CASSLGGGRDYGYTF
.,TRBV6-4,TRBD1,TRBJ1-6,TGTGCCAGCAGTGACGGGACAGCCTACTCAGGTTCACCCCTCCACTTT,CASSDGTAYSGSPLHF
.,TRBV29-1,TRBD1,TRBJ2-1,TGCAGCCTTCAGGAAGGGGGCCGTAATGAGCAGTTCTTC,CSLQEGGRNEQFF
.,TRBV18,.,TRBJ1-1,TGTGCCAGCTCACCACTCGGTCAGGACACTGAAGCTTTCTTT,CASSPLGQDTEAFF
few,TRBV4-3,.,TRBJ2-2,TGCGCCAGCAGCCAAGATCTAGGCGGCAGAGGCACCGGGGAGCTGTTTTTT,CASSQDLGGRGTGELFF
.,TRBV7-6,.,TRBJ1-2,TGTGCCAGCAGCCCCGGCCGGGACTATGGCTACACCTTC,CASSPGRDYGYTF
.,TRBV28,TRBD1,TRBJ2-7,TGTGCCAGCAGTCAACCGGGACAGGGCTCCTACGAGCAGTACTTC,CASSQPGQGSYEQYF
few,TRBV28,.,TRBJ2-3,TGTGCCAGCAGTTTGGTAGTTATAGATACGCAGTATTTT,CASSLVVIDTQYF
few,TRBV7-9,TRBD2,TRBJ2-1,TGTGCCAGCAGTAGCGGGGGGCCCCGGCAGTTCTTC,CASSSGGPRQFF
.,TRBV6-6,.,TRBJ2-7,TGTGCCAGCAGTTACTCCTCAGGGGTTCTCGAGCAGTACTTC,CASSYSSGVLEQYF
.,TRBV6-1,.,TRBJ2-7,TGTGCCAGCTCGCTCGAGGCCTCCGTGTCCTACGAGCAGTACTTC,CASSLEASVSYEQYF
.,TRBV6-6,TRBD2,TRBJ2-2,TGTGCCAGCAACCTCCGCGGGGGGGAAACCGGGGAGCTGTTTTTT,CASNLRGGETGELFF
.,TRBV7-2,TRBD1,TRBJ1-5,TGTGCCAGCGGGGACAGGGTCAATCAGCCCCAGCATTTT,CASGDRVNQPQHF
few,TRBV19,TRBD1,TRBJ2-2,TGTGCCAGTAGTCTCGGAAGGGGACAGGTGAACACCGGGGAGCTGTTTTTT,CASSLGRGQVNTGELFF
.,TRBV29-1,.,TRBJ2-7,TGCAGCGCTATTCTTGACAGGATGAGCGAGCAGTACTTC,CSAILDRMSEQYF
.,TRBV5-1,.,TRBJ2-6,TGCGCCAGCAGCTTGGATCAGGGGCCCGCTGGGGCCAACGTCCTGACTTTC,CASSLDQGPAGANVLTF
few,TRBV7-6,TRBD1,TRBJ1-2,TGTGCCAGCAGCTTAGATGTCAGGGGGCCGTGGGGCTACACCTTC,CASSLDVRGPWGYTF
.,TRBV28,TRBD2,TRBJ2-1,TGTGCCAGCAGTTCACTAGCGGGGGGGCCCAATGAGCAGTTCTTC,CASSSLAGGPNEQFF
.,TRBV18,.,TRBJ1-4,TGTGCCAGCTCACCTCCCGCGGCGGAGGGGAGTGAAAAACTGTTTTTT,CASSPPAAEGSEKLFF
.,TRBV2,TRBD1,TRBJ1-2,TGTGCCAGCAGCCGGACAGGGGTGGGAGCTAACTATGGCTACACCTTC,CASSRTGVGANYGYTF
few,TRBV5-1,TRBD1,TRBJ1-4,TGCGCCAGCAGCTTGGACCTGACAGGGGGCGTTGGTGAAAAACTGTTTTTT,CASSLDLTGGVGEKLFF
.,TRBV7-9,TRBD2,TRBJ2-3,TGTGCCAGCAGCCCAGGGACTAGCGGGGGGACGAGGAGCACAGATACGCAGTATTTT,CASSPGTSGGTRSTDTQYF
.,TRBV19,.,TRBJ1-1,TGTGCCAGTAGCAGACGACAGGCTGAATTTGAAGCTTTCTTT,CASSRRQAEFEAFF
.,TRBV7-6,.,TRBJ2-7,TGTGCCAGCAGCTTAGGTAGGGGCCCCTACGAGCAGTACTTC,CASSLGRGPYEQYF
.,TRBV29-1,TRBD2,TRBJ2-2,TGCAGCGTTAAGCGGGGGGCGGACACCGGGGAGCTGTTTTTT,CSVKRGADTGELFF
.,TRBV27,.,TRBJ2-7,TGTGCCAGCAGAACATCAGGGGACCAGTACGAGCAGTACTTC,CASRTSGDQYEQYF
.,TRBV5-1,.,TRBJ2-7,TGCGCCAGCAGCTTGGACGGAGGCTACGAGCAGTACTTC,CASSLDGGYEQYF
.,TRBV18,.,TRBJ1-1,TGTGCCAGCTCACCCTACAGGGCTAACAGTGAAGCTTTCTTT,CASSPYRANSEAFF
.,TRBV5-1,.,TRBJ2-5,TGCGCCAGCAGCTTGGTGGGGAGGGAGACCCAGTACTTC,CASSLVGRETQYF
.,TRBV20-1,.,TRBJ1-1,TGCAGTGCTCCCCTGGACAGAGGGGCTTTCTTT,CSAPLDRGAFF
medium-sized,TRBV6-6,TRBD1,TRBJ1-5,TGTGCCAGCAGTTCGCTGACAGGGGTAGGCAATCAGCCCCAGCATTTT,CASSSLTGVGNQPQHF
.,TRBV7-2,.,TRBJ2-7,TGTGCCAGCAGCTTGGACTATAGCTCCTACGAGCAGTACTTC,CASSLDYSSYEQYF
few,TRBV7-2,TRBD1,TRBJ2-2,TGTGCCAGCAGCTTATTTGGGACAGGGAACACCGGGGAGCTGTTTTTT,CASSLFGTGNTGELFF
few,TRBV6-5,.,TRBJ2-3,TGTGCCAGCAGTTACTCCCGGGGGTCCACAGATACGCAGTATTTT,CASSYSRGSTDTQYF
.,TRBV28,.,TRBJ2-5,TGTGCCAGCTTACCCCGGGACACGGGGAGGACCCAGTACTTC,CASLPRDTGRTQYF
few,TRBV28,.,TRBJ2-3,TGTGCCAGCAGTTTATATCGGGGGACAGATACGCAGTATTTT,CASSLYRGTDTQYF
few,TRBV6-6,TRBD1,TRBJ1-4,TGTGCCAGCAGCCCGGACAGGGGAAATGAAAAACTGTTTTTT,CASSPDRGNEKLFF
.,TRBV7-9,TRBD1,TRBJ1-2,TGTGCCAGCAGACTCGGGACAGGGGCCTATGGCTACACCTTC,CASRLGTGAYGYTF
.,TRBV4-2,TRBD1,TRBJ1-2,TGTGCCAGCAGCCCGTTAGACAGGGTGTTAAATGGCTACACCTTC,CASSPLDRVLNGYTF
.,TRBV5-1,TRBD2,TRBJ2-1,TGCGCCAGCACTCCAACTAGCGGGAGCTCCTACAATGAGCAGTTCTTC,CASTPTSGSSYNEQFF
.,TRBV7-2,.,TRBJ2-1,TGTGCCAGCAGCTTAGCGAGGAGGGACTCCTACAATGAGCAGTTCTTC,CASSLARRDSYNEQFF
few,TRBV5-4,.,TRBJ1-1,TGTGCCAGCAGCCCTCAACGAAAGGGGGCTGAAGCTTTCTTT,CASSPQRKGAEAFF
once,TRBV21-1,.,TRBJ2-7,TGTGCCAGCAGCCCGGTACACGAGCAGTACTTC,CASSPVHEQYF
.,TRBV7-2,.,TRBJ1-2,TGTGCCAGCAGCTCGGTGGGGGGTCGCTACACCTTC,CASSSVGGRYTF
once,TRBV21-1,.,TRBJ1-2,TGTGCCAGCAGCAACTGTCTCAGGGGGGTAGGCTACACCTTC,CASSNCLRGVGYTF
.,TRBV19,.,TRBJ2-7,TGTGCCAGTAGTTGGACATATTCCTACGAGCAGTACTTC,CASSWTYSYEQYF
.,TRBV6-1,TRBD1,TRBJ2-1,TGTGCCAGCAAGGAAACGGGACAGGGGTTTACGGAGCAGTTCTTC,CASKETGQGFTEQFF
.,TRBV29-1,TRBD1,TRBJ1-1,TGCAGCGCTACGGGACAGACAAACACTGAAGCTTTCTTT,CSATGQTNTEAFF
few,TRBV19,.,TRBJ1-6,TGTGCCAGCGCCCGGACTCGGGATTCACCCCTCCACTTT,CASARTRDSPLHF
few,TRBV9,TRBD1,TRBJ1-6,TGTGCCAGCAGCGCGGGACAGTCGGTCAGCTCCTATAATTCACCCCTCCACTTT,CASSAGQSVSSYNSPLHF
.,TRBV19,TRBD2,TRBJ2-1,TGTGCCAGTAGTATAGGGGTAGCGGGCGTTTCCTACAATGAGCAGTTCTTC,CASSIGVAGVSYNEQFF
.,TRBV6-1,TRBD1,TRBJ2-3,TGTGCCAGCAGTGAATTCAGGGGGATAAACCTTTATGAGACGCAGTATTTT,CASSEFRGINLYETQYF
.,TRBV7-2,.,TRBJ2-3,TGTGCCAGCAGCTTAGGGCTGGCGGCAGATACGCAGTATTTT,CASSLGLAADTQYF
.,TRBV7-8,.,TRBJ1-5,TGTGCCAGCAGTCAATCCGGGGGGGTGAGCAATCAGCCCCAGCATTTT,CASSQSGGVSNQPQHF
.,TRBV5-3,.,TRBJ1-2,TGTGCCAGCAGCTTCCAGGGTGGAAATGGCTACACCTTC,CASSFQGGNGYTF